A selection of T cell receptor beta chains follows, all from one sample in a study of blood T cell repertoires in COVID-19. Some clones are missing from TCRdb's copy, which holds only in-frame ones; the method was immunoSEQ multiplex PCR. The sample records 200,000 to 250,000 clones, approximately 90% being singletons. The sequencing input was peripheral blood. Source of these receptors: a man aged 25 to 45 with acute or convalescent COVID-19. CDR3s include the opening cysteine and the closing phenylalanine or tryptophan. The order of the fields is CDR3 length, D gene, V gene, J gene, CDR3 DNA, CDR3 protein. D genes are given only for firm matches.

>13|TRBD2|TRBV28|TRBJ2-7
TGTGCCAGCAGACCGGGACTAGCGGGCGAGCAGTACTTC
CASRPGLAGEQYF
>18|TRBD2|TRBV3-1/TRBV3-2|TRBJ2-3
TGTGCCAGCAGCCAAGCCCTAACTAGCGGGGGTCGCACAGATACGCAGTATTTT
CASSQALTSGGRTDTQYF
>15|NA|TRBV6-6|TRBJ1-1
TGTGCCAGCAGGGACAGTCGTAGGGGCGGAACTGAAGCTTTCTTT
CASRDSRRGGTEAFF
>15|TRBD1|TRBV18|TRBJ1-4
TGTGCCAGCTCACCAACGTTAACAGGGGCTGAAAAACTGTTTTTT
CASSPTLTGAEKLFF
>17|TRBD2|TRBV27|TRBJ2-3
TGTGCCAGCAGTTTAAGCCCCGGGGGGATGTTGGCAGATACGCAGTATTTT
CASSLSPGGMLADTQYF
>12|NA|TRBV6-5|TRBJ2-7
TGTGCCAGCAGTTACTCGGGGAGCGAGCAGTACTTC
CASSYSGSEQYF
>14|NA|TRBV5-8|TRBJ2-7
TGTGCCAGCAGCCCCGGGACATCAGCTTACGAGCAGTACTTC
CASSPGTSAYEQYF
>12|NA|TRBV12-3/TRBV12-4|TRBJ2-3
TGTGCCAGCAGTTTACTCGGAGATACGCAGTATTTT
CASSLLGDTQYF
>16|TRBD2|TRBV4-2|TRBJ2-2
TGTGCCAGCAGCCAAGTTCCCGGGAGGGCCACCGGGGAGCTGTTTTTT
CASSQVPGRATGELFF
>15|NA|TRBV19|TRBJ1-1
TGTGCCAGTAGATCGTTCGCAGGGGATCCCACTGAAGCTTTCTTT
CASRSFAGDPTEAFF
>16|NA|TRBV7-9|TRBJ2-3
TGTGCCAGCAGCCGTATTCGGACAGTTAACTCAGATACGCAGTATTTT
CASSRIRTVNSDTQYF
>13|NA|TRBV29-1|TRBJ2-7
TGCAGCTATCAGGGAGGCCCGTCCTACGAGCAGTACTTC
CSYQGGPSYEQYF
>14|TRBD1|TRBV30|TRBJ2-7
TGTGCCTGGAGTGTGGGGACAGGGGTACACGAGCAGTACTTC
CAWSVGTGVHEQYF
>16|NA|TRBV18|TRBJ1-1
TGTGCCAGCTCAGCCGATATGTGGGGGACTCTCTCTGAAGCTTTCTTT
CASSADMWGTLSEAFF
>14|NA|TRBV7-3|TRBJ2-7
TGTGCCAGCAGGTCCGGGACACCGCCCTACGAGCAGTACTTC
CASRSGTPPYEQYF
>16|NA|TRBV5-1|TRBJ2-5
TGCGCCAGCAGCTTGAGTCAGGGAGGGGGTGAAGAGACCCAGTACTTC
CASSLSQGGGEETQYF
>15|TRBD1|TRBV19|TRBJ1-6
TGTGCCAGTAGTAAAGGGACAGGGGGTAGTTCACCCCTCCACTTT
CASSKGTGGSSPLHF